This T cell receptor beta chain was observed in a study of T cells in Graves' hyperthyroidism and ophthalmopathy. Study-level results: The model made its ophthalmopathy prediction, and onset followed a median about 6 months later.

The CDR3 length is 13 residues. V lost 4 bases and J 3 bases, leaving 9 bases between the germline ends. Germline values: CDR1 SQVTM, CDR2 ANQGSEA. What was amplified from RNA transcripts were TCR beta CDR3 regions. Carried out on the TCR CDR3, a first-round RT-PCR used the HTBI primer set. TCRdb analysed the multiplex PCR reads with MiXCR anew, one entry per CDR3 protein. In the table there are about 130,000 distinct CDR3 sequences, approximately 20% of which are singletons. Patients were aged 18 to 65, had disease duration under 2 months, and had newly diagnosed hyperthyroidism. Preceding any ophthalmopathy symptoms, the blood sample dates from first hyperthyroidism diagnosis. This clonotype was recorded many times. Its antigen is not identified.

Source material: blood. The genes are TRBV29-1 and TRBJ2-2; unclear D gene. The TCR comes from a woman aged 50 to 60 with Graves' hyperthyroidism that later progressed to Graves' ophthalmopathy. This CDR3 reads CSVGEGHTGELFF. In DNA, the CDR3 is TGCAGCGTTGGGGAAGGGCACACCGGGGAGCTGTTTTTT.